This T cell receptor (beta chain) emerged from a study of cytomegalovirus exposure and HLA in healthy donors. Across the whole study: The Caucasian-associated ancestry cluster held more than 80% of roughly 400 genotyped donors.

PCR amplification relied on 60 Vbeta primers (plus 13 Jbeta primers). Some clones are missing from TCRdb's copy, which holds only in-frame ones; the method was immunoSEQ multiplex PCR. The repertoire holds about 180,000 clones, with about 78% as singletons. V was trimmed by 4 bases and J by 2 bases, leaving 12 bases between them. Germline V gene data show CDR1 as SQVTM and CDR2 as ANQGSEA. There are 14 residues in the CDR3. In regard to this clone: The target antigen is unknown.

General study points: Most subjects' HLA-A and HLA-B alleles were reportedly predicted from TCR beta sequences. The study had only CMV serostatus as immune exposure information. In a later analysis, an Asian-associated ancestry cluster reportedly showed fewer N-insertions than the roughly 700-donor mean.

The receptor was isolated from a woman in her 50s in good health and CMV-seropositive. Sequenced material: PBMCs. V is TRBV29-1 and J is TRBJ1-5, with D uncertain. The CDR3 here is CSVVLEGGNQPQHF. Written as DNA, the CDR3 is TGCAGCGTTGTCCTAGAGGGTGGCAATCAGCCCCAGCATTTT. Looking up the rest from reference TRBV29-1 and TRBJ1-5 gives the full variable domain: SAVISQKPSRDICQRGTSLTIQCQVDSQVTMMFWYRQQPGQSLTLIATANQGSEATYESGFVIDKFPISRPNLTFSTLTVSNMSPEDSSIYLCSVVLEGGNQPQHFGDGTRLSIL.